This TCR beta chain was captured in a study of cytomegalovirus exposure and HLA in healthy donors. Turning to the study itself: As an earlier analysis found, roughly 170 million T cells yielded 90 million to 140 million unique TCR beta sequences. Researchers found that 81% of 300 to 450 genotyped donors fell within the Caucasian-associated ancestry cluster.

Amplification used 60 Vbeta primers and 13 Jbeta primers. Profiling relied on immunoSEQ multiplex PCR, and the TCRdb table lists in-frame clones only, not all of them. This sample carries about 130,000 clones, 65% to 85% of them seen once, and the ten largest clones take 4%. As concerns this clone: Its antigen is unidentified.

The ends lost 3 bases at V and 3 bases at J; junction bases unmatched: 3. The V gene's germline CDR1 is SGHNT and CDR2 YYREEE (reference sequence). The CDR3 is 15 amino acids. General study results and limits: It emerged from a later analysis that several of the most significant clusters appeared to be linked to common viral pathogens. Sequencing had likely introduced a cluster of highly shared sequence variants as an artifact.

The chain employs TRBV5-4 and TRBJ2-3, with TRBD2 matching 11 bases. This TCR came from a young man in good health and CMV-seropositive. Specimen: PBMCs. CDR3 nucleotides: TGTGCCAGCAGCTCTAGCGGGGGGCAGACAGATACGCAGTATTTT. This gives the protein CASSSSGGQTDTQYF.